This TCR beta chain was sequenced during a study of T cells in narcolepsy. Sequenced by immunoSEQ multiplex PCR; TCRdb stores in-frame clones only, minus some. The sample includes 32,000 or so clones, about 80% of them seen just once. Study outcomes and limitations: Autoreactive clonotypes reportedly recurred in blood of same and different patients, not controls. Autoreactive clone sequences were missing from some blood memory CD4+ repertoires. Autoreactive HCRT-specific and TRIB2-specific clonotypes were marked in same-patient CSF-versus-blood CD4+ comparisons.

Details on this clone: Its antigen is currently unknown.

Per germline, CDR1 LGHNA and CDR2 YSLEER. Trimming shortened V by 0 bases and J by 4 bases, and 9 bases separated the two germline ends. The CDR3 extends over 14 amino acids. V gene TRBV4-3 combines with J gene TRBJ1-2; D unresolved. This clonotype was obtained from a human donor with narcolepsy. The sequencing input was CD45RA- memory CD4+ T cells from PBMCs. The CDR3 loop reads CASSQDKVAYGYTF. The CDR3 coding sequence is TGCGCCAGCAGCCAAGATAAGGTAGCCTATGGCTACACCTTC.